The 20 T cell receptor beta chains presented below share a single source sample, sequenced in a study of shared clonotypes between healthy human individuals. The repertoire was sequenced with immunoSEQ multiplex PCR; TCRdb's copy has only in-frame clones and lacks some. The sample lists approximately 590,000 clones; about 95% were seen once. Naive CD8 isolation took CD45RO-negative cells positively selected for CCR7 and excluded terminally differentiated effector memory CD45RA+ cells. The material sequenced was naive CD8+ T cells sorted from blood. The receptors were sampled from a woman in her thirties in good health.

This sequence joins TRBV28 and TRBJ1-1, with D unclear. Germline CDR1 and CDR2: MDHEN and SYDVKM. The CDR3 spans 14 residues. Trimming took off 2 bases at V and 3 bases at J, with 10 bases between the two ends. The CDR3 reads CASSLALGDTEAFF. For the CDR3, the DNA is TGTGCCAGCAGTTTAGCCCTCGGGGACACTGAAGCTTTCTTT.

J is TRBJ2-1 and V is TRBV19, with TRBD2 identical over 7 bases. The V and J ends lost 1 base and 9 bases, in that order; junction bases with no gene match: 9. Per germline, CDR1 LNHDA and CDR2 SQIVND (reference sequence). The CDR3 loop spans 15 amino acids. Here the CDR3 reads CASSIVGGRGGEQFF. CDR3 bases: TGTGCCAGTAGTATAGTCGGCGGGAGAGGAGGTGAGCAGTTCTTC.

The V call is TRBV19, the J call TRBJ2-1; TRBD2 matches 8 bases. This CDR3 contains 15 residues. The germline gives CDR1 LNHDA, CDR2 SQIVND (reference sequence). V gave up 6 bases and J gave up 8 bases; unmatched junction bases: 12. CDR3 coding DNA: TGTGCCAGTAGCGAAGCGGGAGCGGGCGTAGATGAGCAGTTCTTC. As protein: CASSEAGAGVDEQFF.

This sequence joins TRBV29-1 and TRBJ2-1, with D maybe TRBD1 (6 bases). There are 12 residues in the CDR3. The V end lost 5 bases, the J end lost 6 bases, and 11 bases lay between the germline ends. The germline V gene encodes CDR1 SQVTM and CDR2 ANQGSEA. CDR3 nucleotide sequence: TGCAGCGTTTCACAGGGTTTCAATGAGCAGTTCTTC. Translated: CSVSQGFNEQFF.

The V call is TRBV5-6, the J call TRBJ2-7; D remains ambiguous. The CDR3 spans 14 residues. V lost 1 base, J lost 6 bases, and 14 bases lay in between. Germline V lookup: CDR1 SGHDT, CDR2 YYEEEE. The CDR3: CASSLWAYLGEQYF. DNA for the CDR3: TGTGCCAGCAGCTTGTGGGCCTACCTAGGCGAGCAGTACTTC.

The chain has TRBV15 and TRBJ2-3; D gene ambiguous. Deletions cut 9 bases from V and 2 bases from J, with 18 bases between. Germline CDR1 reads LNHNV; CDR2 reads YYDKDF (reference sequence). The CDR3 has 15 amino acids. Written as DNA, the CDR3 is TGTGCCACTACCCCCGAGACGAGCTTCACAGATACGCAGTATTTT. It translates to CATTPETSFTDTQYF. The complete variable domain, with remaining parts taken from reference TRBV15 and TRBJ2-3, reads DAMVIQNPRYQVTQFGKPVTLSCSQTLNHNVMYWYQQKSSQAPKLLFHYYDKDFNNEADTPDNFQSRRPNTSFCFLDIRSPGLGDTAMYLCATTPETSFTDTQYFGPGTRLTVL.

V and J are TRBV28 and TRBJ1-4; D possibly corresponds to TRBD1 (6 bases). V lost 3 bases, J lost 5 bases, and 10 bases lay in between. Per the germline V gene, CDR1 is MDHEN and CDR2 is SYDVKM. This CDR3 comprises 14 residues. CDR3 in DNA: TGTGCCAGCAGTTTCCGGGGGCGAAATGAAAAACTGTTTTTT. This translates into CASSFRGRNEKLFF. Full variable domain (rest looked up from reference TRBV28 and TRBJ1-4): DVKVTQSSRYLVKRTGEKVFLECVQDMDHENMFWYRQDPGLGLRLIYFSYDVKMKEKGDIPEGYSVSREKKERFSLILESASTNQTSMYLCASSFRGRNEKLFFGSGTQLSVL.

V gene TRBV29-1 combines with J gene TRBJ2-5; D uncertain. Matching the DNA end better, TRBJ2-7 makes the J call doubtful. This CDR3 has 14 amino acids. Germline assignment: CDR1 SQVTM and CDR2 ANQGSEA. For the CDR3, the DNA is TGCAGCGTTGAAGGGCGTAAAAACTCCTACGAGCAGTACTTC. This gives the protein CSVEGRKNSYEQYF.

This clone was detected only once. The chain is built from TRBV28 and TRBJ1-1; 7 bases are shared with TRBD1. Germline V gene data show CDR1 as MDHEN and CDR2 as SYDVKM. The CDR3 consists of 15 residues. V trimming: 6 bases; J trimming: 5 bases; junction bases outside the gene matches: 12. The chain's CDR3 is CASSERGTAGTEAFF. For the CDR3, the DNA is TGTGCCAGCAGCGAACGAGGGACAGCGGGGACTGAAGCTTTCTTT.

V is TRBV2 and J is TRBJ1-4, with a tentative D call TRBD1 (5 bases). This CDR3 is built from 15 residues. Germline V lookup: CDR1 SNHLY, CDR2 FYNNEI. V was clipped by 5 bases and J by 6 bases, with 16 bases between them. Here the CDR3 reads CASSPRGEEDEKLFF. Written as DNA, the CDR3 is TGTGCCAGCAGTCCCCGGGGGGAGGAGGATGAAAAACTGTTTTTT.

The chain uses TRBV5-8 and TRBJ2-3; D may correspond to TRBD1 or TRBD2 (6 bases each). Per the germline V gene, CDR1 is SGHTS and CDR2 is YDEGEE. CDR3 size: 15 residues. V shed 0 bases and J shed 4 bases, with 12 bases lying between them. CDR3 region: CASSLGGAIADTQYF. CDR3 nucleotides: TGTGCCAGCAGCTTGGGGGGGGCCATCGCAGATACGCAGTATTTT.

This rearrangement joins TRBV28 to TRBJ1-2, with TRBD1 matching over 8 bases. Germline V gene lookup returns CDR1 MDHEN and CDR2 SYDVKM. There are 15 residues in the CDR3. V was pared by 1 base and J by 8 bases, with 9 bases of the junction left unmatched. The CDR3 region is CASSLSGTGPKGYTF. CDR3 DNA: TGTGCCAGCAGTTTATCCGGGACAGGTCCGAAGGGCTACACCTTC.

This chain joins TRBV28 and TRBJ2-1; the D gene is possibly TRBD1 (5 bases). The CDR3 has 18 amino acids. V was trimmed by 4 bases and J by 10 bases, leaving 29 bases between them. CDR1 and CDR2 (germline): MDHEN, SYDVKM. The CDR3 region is CASSSLAVGATRDGEQFF. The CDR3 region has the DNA TGTGCCAGCAGTTCCCTGGCGGTTGGGGCCACGCGAGATGGGGAGCAGTTCTTC.

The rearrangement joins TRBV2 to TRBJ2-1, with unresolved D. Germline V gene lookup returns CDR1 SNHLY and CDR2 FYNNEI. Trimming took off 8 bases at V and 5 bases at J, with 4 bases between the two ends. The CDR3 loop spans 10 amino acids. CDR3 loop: CASVDNEQFF. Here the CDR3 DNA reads TGTGCCAGCGTTGACAATGAGCAGTTCTTC. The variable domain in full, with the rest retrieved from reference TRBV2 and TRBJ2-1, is EPEVTQTPSHQVTQMGQEVILRCVPISNHLYFYWYRQILGQKVEFLVSFYNNEISEKSEIFDDQFSVERPDGSNFTLKIRSTKLEDSAMYFCASVDNEQFFGPGTRLTVL.

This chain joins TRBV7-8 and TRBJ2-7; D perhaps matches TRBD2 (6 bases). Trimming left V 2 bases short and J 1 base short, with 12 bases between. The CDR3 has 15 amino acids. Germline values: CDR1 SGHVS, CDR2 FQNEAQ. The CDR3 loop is CASSLRGLLSYEQYF. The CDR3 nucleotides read TGTGCCAGCAGCTTAAGGGGACTTTTATCCTACGAGCAGTACTTC.

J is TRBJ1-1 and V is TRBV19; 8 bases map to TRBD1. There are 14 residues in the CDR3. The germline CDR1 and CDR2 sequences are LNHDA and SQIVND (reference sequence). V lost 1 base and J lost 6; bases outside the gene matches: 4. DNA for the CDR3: TGTGCCAGTAGTATAGCACAGGGGGTATCTGAAGCTTTCTTT. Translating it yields CASSIAQGVSEAFF.

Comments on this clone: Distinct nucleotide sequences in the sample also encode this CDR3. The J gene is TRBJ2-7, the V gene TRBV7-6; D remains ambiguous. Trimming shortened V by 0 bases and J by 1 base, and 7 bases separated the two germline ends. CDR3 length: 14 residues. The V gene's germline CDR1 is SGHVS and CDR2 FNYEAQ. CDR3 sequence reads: CASSLAGLSYEQYF. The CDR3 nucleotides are TGTGCCAGCAGCTTAGCAGGGCTTTCCTACGAGCAGTACTTC.

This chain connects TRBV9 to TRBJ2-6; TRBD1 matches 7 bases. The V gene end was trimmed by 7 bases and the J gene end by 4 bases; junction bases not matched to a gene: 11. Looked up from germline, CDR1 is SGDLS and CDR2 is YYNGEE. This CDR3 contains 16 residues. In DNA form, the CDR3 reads TGTGCCAGCCAGGGGGACAGACGCTCCGGGGCCAACGTCCTGACTTTC. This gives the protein CASQGDRRSGANVLTF.

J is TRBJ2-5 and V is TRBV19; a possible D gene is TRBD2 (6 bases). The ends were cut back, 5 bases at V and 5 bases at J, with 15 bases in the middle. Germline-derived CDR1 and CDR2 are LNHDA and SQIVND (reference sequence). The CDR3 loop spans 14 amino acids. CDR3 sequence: CASSHRLDLETQYF. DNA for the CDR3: TGTGCCAGTAGTCACAGACTAGATCTGGAGACCCAGTACTTC.

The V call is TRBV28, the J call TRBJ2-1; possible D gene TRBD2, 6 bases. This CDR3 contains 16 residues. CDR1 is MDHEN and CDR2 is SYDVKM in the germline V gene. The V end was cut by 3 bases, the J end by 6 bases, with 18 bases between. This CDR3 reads CASSFPHQTRSNEQFF. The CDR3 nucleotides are TGTGCCAGCAGTTTCCCTCATCAGACTAGAAGCAATGAGCAGTTCTTC.